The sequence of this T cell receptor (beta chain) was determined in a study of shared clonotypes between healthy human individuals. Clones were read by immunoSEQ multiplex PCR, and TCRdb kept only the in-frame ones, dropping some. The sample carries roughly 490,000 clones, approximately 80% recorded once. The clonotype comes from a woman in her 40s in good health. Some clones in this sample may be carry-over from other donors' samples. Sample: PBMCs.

The CDR3 loop is CASSPGLPTTYEQYF. The CDR3 coding sequence is TGTGCCAGCTCACCGGGACTGCCTACAACCTACGAGCAGTACTTC. This sequence joins TRBV18 and TRBJ2-7; perhaps TRBD2 as D (6 bases). V was pared by 3 bases and J by 2 bases, with 14 bases between. The CDR3 is 15 amino acids. Germline V lookup: CDR1 KGHSH, CDR2 LQKENI.